The rows below give T cell receptor beta chains drawn from one sample of a study of blood T cell repertoires in COVID-19. Sequencing used immunoSEQ multiplex PCR; TCRdb keeps in-frame clones, though not all of them. This table holds around 88,000 clones, approximately 81% found once. Sequencing was done on a sample of peripheral blood. The source of these receptors is a man aged 60 to 75 with acute or convalescent COVID-19. Each CDR3 is given with its conserved first and last residue. Each record gives: J gene, clone size, D gene, V gene, CDR3 protein, CDR3 DNA. A D gene is named only where the DNA matches it firmly. Where a row states a size, it is once, few, many or the class of an expanded clone; other rows omit it.

>TRBJ2-7|once|TRBD2|TRBV3-1/TRBV3-2
CASSPIAGKTYEQYF
TGTGCCAGCAGCCCCATAGCGGGGAAGACCTACGAGCAGTACTTC
>TRBJ1-2|-|-|TRBV5-5
CASSPHQGQAYGYTF
TGTGCCAGCAGCCCTCACCAGGGGCAGGCCTATGGCTACACCTTC
>TRBJ2-2|-|-|TRBV9
CASSAASELGELFF
TGTGCCAGCAGCGCGGCTAGCGAGTTGGGGGAGCTGTTTTTT
>TRBJ1-5|-|TRBD1|TRBV28
CASSLISQGNQPQHF
TGTGCCAGCAGTTTAATCTCACAGGGGAATCAGCCCCAGCATTTT
>TRBJ2-7|once|TRBD1|TRBV11-3
CASSSNPGQGYYEQYF
TGTGCCAGCAGCTCAAATCCGGGACAGGGGTACTACGAGCAGTACTTC
>TRBJ1-4|-|-|TRBV7-9
CASSLAQGGIYEKLFF
TGTGCCAGCAGCTTAGCGCAGGGAGGGATTTATGAAAAACTGTTTTTT
>TRBJ1-4|-|-|TRBV27
CASSFTGINEKLFF
TGTGCCAGCAGTTTTACCGGGATAAATGAAAAACTGTTTTTT
>TRBJ2-1|many|TRBD1|TRBV25-1
CASSDREVTYNEQFF
TGTGCCAGCAGCGACAGGGAAGTCACCTACAATGAGCAGTTCTTC
>TRBJ1-6|-|-|TRBV7-9
CASSLPGRRFRSVSPLHF
TGTGCCAGCAGCTTACCAGGTCGGAGGTTTAGGTCAGTTTCACCCCTCCACTTT
>TRBJ2-2|-|-|TRBV25-1
CASDPGILNTGELFF
TGTGCCAGCGACCCCGGGATTCTAAACACCGGGGAGCTGTTTTTT
>TRBJ2-1|-|-|TRBV28
CASRTGLYNEQFF
TGTGCCAGCAGGACGGGTTTATACAATGAGCAGTTCTTC
>TRBJ2-5|-|TRBD2|TRBV18
CASSPLPSGNRETQYF
TGTGCCAGCTCACCACTCCCTAGCGGGAATCGGGAGACCCAGTACTTC
>TRBJ1-2|few|-|TRBV10-3
CAISEDSWSNYGYTF
TGTGCCATCAGTGAGGACAGCTGGTCAAACTATGGCTACACCTTC
>TRBJ1-2|-|TRBD1|TRBV7-2
CASSSGQGRIVDGYTF
TGTGCCAGCAGCTCGGGACAGGGGAGGATAGTGGATGGCTACACCTTC
>TRBJ2-3|once|TRBD1|TRBV4-3
CASSQDRSTDTQYF
TGCGCCAGCAGCCAGGACAGGTCCACAGATACGCAGTATTTT
>TRBJ1-2|-|TRBD1|TRBV6-5
CASRRDRGNYGYTF
TGTGCCAGCAGGAGGGACAGGGGCAACTATGGCTACACCTTC
>TRBJ1-4|-|-|TRBV19
CASSINRAGNEKLFF
TGTGCCAGTAGTATCAATCGGGCAGGGAATGAAAAACTGTTTTTT
>TRBJ2-5|-|-|TRBV5-8
CASSLVTSGLDQYF
TGTGCCAGCAGCTTGGTTACCTCTGGGCTTGACCAGTACTTC
>TRBJ1-5|-|-|TRBV18
CASSPTEGLEYQPQHF
TGTGCCAGCTCACCGACTGAGGGACTGGAGTATCAGCCCCAGCATTTT
>TRBJ2-7|-|TRBD2|TRBV19
CASRPSSGRLNEQYF
TGTGCCAGTAGGCCCTCTAGCGGGAGGTTAAACGAGCAGTACTTC
>TRBJ2-1|-|TRBD2|TRBV5-4
CASSELAGGLQGDPQFF
TGTGCCAGCAGCGAACTCGCGGGGGGGCTTCAAGGAGACCCACAGTTCTTC
>TRBJ2-7|-|-|TRBV27
CASSLRPGSPYEQYF
TGTGCCAGCAGTTTACGTCCAGGATCCCCCTACGAGCAGTACTTC
>TRBJ2-2|-|-|TRBV9
CASSAPKGSGELFF
TGTGCCAGCAGCGCCCCGAAAGGGAGCGGGGAGCTGTTTTTT
>TRBJ1-5|once|-|TRBV6-2/TRBV6-3
CASSYSMGRSDQPQHF
TGTGCCAGCAGTTACTCGATGGGCAGGTCCGATCAGCCCCAGCATTTT
>TRBJ2-7|-|-|TRBV5-5
CASRLGAGQTYEQYF
TGTGCCAGCAGGCTGGGGGCAGGGCAAACCTACGAGCAGTACTTC
>TRBJ1-2|-|-|TRBV30
CAWILPGHTYGYTF
TGTGCCTGGATCCTACCGGGACACACGTATGGCTACACCTTC
>TRBJ2-2|-|TRBD2|TRBV6-2/TRBV6-3
CASSYGLVGGTGELFF
TGTGCCAGCAGTTACGGACTAGTAGGCGGCACCGGGGAGCTGTTTTTT
>TRBJ2-7|-|-|TRBV7-2
CASSLTGNLAYEQYF
TGTGCCAGCAGCCTCACAGGGAACCTTGCTTACGAGCAGTACTTC
>TRBJ1-3|-|-|TRBV5-1
CASSLAQTGGNTIYF
TGCGCCAGCAGCTTGGCTCAAACAGGGGGAAACACCATATATTTT
>TRBJ1-5|-|-|TRBV6-5
CASGEENHSNQPQHF
TGTGCCAGCGGAGAGGAGAATCATAGCAATCAGCCCCAGCATTTT
>TRBJ1-1|-|-|TRBV7-2
CASSHYTEAFF
TGTGCCAGCAGCCATTACACTGAAGCTTTCTTT
>TRBJ2-1|-|-|TRBV18
CASSPTGSDNEQFF
TGTGCCAGCTCACCGACAGGTTCTGACAATGAGCAGTTCTTC
>TRBJ2-1|-|TRBD2|TRBV11-2
CASSRPTGGRPYNEQFF
TGTGCCAGCAGCCGACCAACAGGCGGGAGGCCTTACAATGAGCAGTTCTTC
>TRBJ2-5|-|TRBD1|TRBV7-6
CASSLMGTAAIETQYF
TGTGCCAGCAGCTTAATGGGGACAGCTGCCATCGAGACCCAGTACTTC
>TRBJ1-1|-|TRBD1|TRBV29-1
CSVGPGQGNTEAFF
TGCAGCGTTGGGCCGGGACAGGGGAACACTGAAGCTTTCTTT
>TRBJ1-1|few|-|TRBV19
CASSIFHSMNTEAFF
TGTGCCAGTAGTATATTTCACAGTATGAACACTGAAGCTTTCTTT
>TRBJ2-1|-|TRBD2|TRBV5-5
CASSPIAGGEFF
TGTGCCAGCAGCCCGATAGCGGGAGGGGAGTTCTTC
>TRBJ2-1|-|TRBD1|TRBV18
CASSPPLRDRGDNEQFF
TGTGCCAGCTCACCACCCTTAAGGGACAGGGGAGACAATGAGCAGTTCTTC
>TRBJ2-2|-|-|TRBV5-1
CASSLTREMRTGELFF
TGCGCCAGCAGCTTGACCCGGGAGATGAGGACCGGGGAGCTGTTTTTT
>TRBJ2-7|-|TRBD2|TRBV6-5
CASSYRGGSSYEQYF
TGTGCCAGCAGTTATCGAGGCGGGAGCTCCTACGAGCAGTACTTC
>TRBJ2-5|-|-|TRBV6-2/TRBV6-3
CASSGRDQETQYF
TGTGCCAGCAGTGGCAGGGACCAAGAGACCCAGTACTTC
>TRBJ2-3|once|TRBD2|TRBV9
CASSDVAGGSDTQYF
TGTGCCAGCAGCGATGTAGCGGGAGGTTCGGATACGCAGTATTTT
>TRBJ1-6|-|-|TRBV5-4
CASRTATDNSPLHF
TGTGCCAGCCGGACAGCGACCGATAATTCACCCCTCCACTTT
>TRBJ2-7|-|TRBD1|TRBV6-6
CASSYSWDRASYEQYF
TGTGCCAGCAGTTACTCCTGGGACAGGGCCTCCTACGAGCAGTACTTC
>TRBJ2-3|few|-|TRBV27
CASSLDRGTDTQYF
TGTGCCAGCAGTTTAGATCGGGGGACAGATACGCAGTATTTT
>TRBJ1-2|-|-|TRBV7-2
CASSKETGFWGYTF
TGTGCCAGCAGCAAAGAAACAGGGTTTTGGGGCTACACCTTC
>TRBJ2-1|-|-|TRBV7-2
CASSLAGSSSYNEQFF
TGTGCCAGCAGCTTGGCAGGTAGTTCCTCCTACAATGAGCAGTTCTTC